This TCR beta chain is drawn from a study of T cell repertoires in cytomegalovirus infection. The overall study: As its CMV epitopes, the study selected recently identified HLA-C-restricted and well-studied HLA-B-restricted targets. Public TCR beta signatures indicated both CMV infection and matching HLA type.

TCRdb processed the reads anew with MiXCR; each CDR3 protein has one entry. The table has 650,000 to 900,000 distinct CDR3 sequences, about 30% seen once; the top ten hold around 11%. Notes on the study in general: CMV-specific TCR beta clonotypes restricted by HLA-C dominated the ex vivo response. Cumulated frequencies of public TCR beta families served to identify carriers of CMV plus the relevant HLA.

Germline loops: CDR1 MNHNY, CDR2 SVGAGI (reference sequence). This CDR3 has 15 residues. Trimming stripped 4 bases from V and 1 base from J, with 12 bases between. Comments on this clonotype: What it recognizes is unknown.

Here the sequenced sample was cultured CD8+ T cells from PBMCs, taken from culture after CMV antigen stimulation. The chain employs TRBV6-6 and TRBJ2-3; weak D call: TRBD2 (6 bases). This sequence was found in a human donor in good health (CMV status not recorded). Some clones in this sample may be carry-over from other donors' samples. CDR3 bases: TGTGCCAGCAGTTCTTGGGACTTTCGCACAGATACGCAGTATTTT. Protein product: CASSSWDFRTDTQYF.